The rows below give T cell receptor beta chains drawn from one sample of a study of blood T cell repertoires in COVID-19. Measured with immunoSEQ multiplex PCR; TCRdb has only the in-frame clones, and not every one. This sample has approximately 250,000 clones, with under 90% found just once. The specimen sequenced was peripheral blood. Receptors originate from a man aged 55-75 years with acute or convalescent COVID-19. CDR3s include the opening cysteine and the closing phenylalanine or tryptophan. The D gene is left open where the match is weak. Expanded clones are given a class, and other clones once, few, many or no size at all.

>TRBJ1-2|-|TRBD1|TRBV10-3
TGTGCCATCAGTGACCGGGACAGGGGGACGTATGGCTACACCTTC
CAISDRDRGTYGYTF
>TRBJ2-3|-|TRBD2|TRBV3-1/TRBV3-2
TGTGCCAGCAGCCGGAGGGAAGGGGACTACGCGATAGATACGCAGTATTTT
CASSRREGDYAIDTQYF
>TRBJ2-1|-|TRBD1|TRBV9
TGTGCCAGCAGCGTAGGAGGGGGCCTGGGGAATGAGCAGTTCTTC
CASSVGGGLGNEQFF
>TRBJ2-1|-|TRBD2|TRBV5-1
TGCGCCAGCAGCTTGCGCAGGTGGAGTCTAGCGGGCTTATACAATGAGCAGTTCTTC
CASSLRRWSLAGLYNEQFF
>TRBJ1-4|once|-|TRBV15
TGTGCCACCAGCAGCGGACTAGCGGGATCCCTTAATGAAAAACTGTTTTTT
CATSSGLAGSLNEKLFF
>TRBJ2-2|-|TRBD2|TRBV30
TGTGCCTGGAGTGTACCCGGGACTAGCGGGAGTTTGGACACCGGGGAGCTGTTTTTT
CAWSVPGTSGSLDTGELFF
>TRBJ2-2|once|TRBD2|TRBV10-3
TGTGCCATCAGGCCCACATCCCGGACTAGCGGGAGTAGGACCGGGGAGCTGTTTTTT
CAIRPTSRTSGSRTGELFF
>TRBJ1-5|-|TRBD1|TRBV7-9
TGTGCCAGCAGCTCGGCAGGGGGCAATGAGCCCCAGCATTTT
CASSSAGGNEPQHF
>TRBJ2-7|once|-|TRBV21-1
TGTGCCAGACTCCCAGGGGGCTTCGTTTACGAGCAGTACTTC
CARLPGGFVYEQYF
>TRBJ1-5|once|TRBD1|TRBV6-2/TRBV6-3
TGTGCCAGCAGCCTAGGACAGGGCGGAACAAGCAATCAGCCCCAGCATTTT
CASSLGQGGTSNQPQHF
>TRBJ1-6|-|-|TRBV9
TGTGCCAGCAGCTCCGTAGGAGTTCCCCTCCACTTT
CASSSVGVPLHF
>TRBJ2-1|-|TRBD1|TRBV28
TGTGCCAGCAGTCCGCCGGACAGGGCAAGGGGATACAATGAGCAGTTCTTC
CASSPPDRARGYNEQFF
>TRBJ2-1|-|TRBD1|TRBV6-2/TRBV6-3
TGTGCCAGCAGCCTACGGGACAGGGGGCGCGGCTATTACAATGAGCAGTTCTTC
CASSLRDRGRGYYNEQFF
>TRBJ2-4|-|TRBD1|TRBV5-4
TGTGCCAGCAGCTTGGATCCACCGGGACAGCAAAACATTCAGTACTTC
CASSLDPPGQQNIQYF
>TRBJ2-3|-|TRBD2|TRBV28
TGTGCCAGCAGTTTATGGTTCGCGGGAGGGCCCAGAGATACGCAGTATTTT
CASSLWFAGGPRDTQYF
>TRBJ2-7|-|-|TRBV7-2
TGTGCCAGCAGCCCAGGGTTCCACGAGCAGTACTTC
CASSPGFHEQYF